The source of this T cell receptor (beta chain) is a study of T cells expressing NK-cell markers. Across the whole study: The TCR beta repertoires were obtained from sorted CD3+CD56+NKG2C+, CD3+CD56+NKG2C- and CD3+CD56-NKG2C+ T cells. The authors sequenced eight donors, of whom seven were HCMV-seropositive and one was seronegative.

The V gene's germline CDR1 is GTSNPN and CDR2 SVGIG (reference sequence). CDR3 size: 13 residues. The TCR beta cDNA came from 5'RACE template switching with UMIs. After re-calling the 5' RACE reads, TCRdb lists one entry per CDR3 protein, DNA absent. The sample holds about 260,000 distinct CDR3 sequences. The chain combines TRBV30 with TRBJ2-1; TCRdb lists TRBD1, though no DNA is available to test this call. Sequenced sample: blood T cells: a sorted CD56 or NKG2C T cell subset, CD4+ or CD8+ T cells, or bulk PBMC T cells (not recorded which). The sequence came from a man between 18 and 35 years old in good health. This CDR3 reads CAWRWDVYNEQFF.